The 13 T cell receptor beta chains below were found in one sample sequenced in a study of T cells expressing NK-cell markers. No DNA is given; TCRdb re-called the 5' RACE reads and lists each CDR3 protein once. The listing records approximately 550,000 distinct CDR3 sequences. Sequenced: blood T cells: a sorted CD56 or NKG2C T cell subset, CD4+ or CD8+ T cells, or bulk PBMC T cells (not recorded which). Receptor source: a man between 18 and 29 years old in good health.

The rearrangement joins TRBV7-9 to TRBJ2-3. This CDR3 comprises 15 residues. Germline V CDR1 and CDR2: SEHNR, FQNEAQ (reference sequence). CDR3 in amino acids: CASSPGRSLADTQYF.

The rearrangement joins TRBV10-3 to TRBJ2-1. Germline V CDR1 and CDR2: ENHRY, SYGVKD. This CDR3 contains 15 residues. This CDR3 is CAIMKGTDFYNEQFF.

The CDR3 sequence: CASSPSLPPRNEQFF. The rearrangement joins TRBV11-2 to TRBJ2-1; TCRdb indicates TRBD1, and absent DNA this call remains unverified. CDR1 is SGHAT and CDR2 is FQNNGV in the germline V gene. The CDR3 loop spans 15 amino acids.

The rearrangement joins TRBV12-3 or TRBV12-4 to TRBJ1-1; TCRdb returns TRBD1, unconfirmable since there is no DNA. The CDR3 is made up of 12 amino acids. This CDR3 reads CASSPLPGGAFF.

The chain has TRBV10-3 and TRBJ2-5; TCRdb's D call of TRBD1 is untestable without DNA. CDR1 ENHRY and CDR2 SYGVKD come from the germline V gene. The CDR3 is made up of 15 amino acids. This chain's CDR3 is CAISGVRGGQETQYF.

This chain connects TRBV29-1 to TRBJ2-2; the D gene TCRdb calls, TRBD1, cannot be checked with no DNA. Germline V gene sequence: CDR1 SQVTM, CDR2 ANQGSEA. The CDR3 totals 15 residues. The CDR3 loop reads CSVDRQGAGTGELFF.

The chain carries TRBV9 and TRBJ2-4; the TCRdb call, TRBD1, lacks DNA for checking. The CDR3 is made up of 15 amino acids. Germline V gene data show CDR1 as SGDLS and CDR2 as YYNGEE. The CDR3 sequence: CASSVDSPSQGIQYF.

The chain is built from TRBV30 and TRBJ2-3; TCRdb's assignment of TRBD2 cannot be checked, as there is no DNA. The CDR3 spans 15 residues. Germline lookup yields CDR1 GTSNPN and CDR2 SVGIG (reference sequence). The CDR3 loop is CAWRKTSVLTDTQYF.

The rearrangement links TRBV5-1 to TRBJ2-1; lacking DNA, the TRBD2 call made by TCRdb goes unchecked. CDR1 is SGHRS, CDR2 YFSETQ, per germline. The CDR3 runs to 16 residues. CDR3 residues: CASSPKGTSGRNEQFF.

This chain joins TRBV5-1 and TRBJ2-1; TCRdb reports TRBD1, a call that lacks DNA to check it against. The germline gives CDR1 SGHRS, CDR2 YFSETQ. The CDR3 totals 16 residues. The CDR3 sequence is CASSGGTPSSYNEQFF.

J is TRBJ2-3 and V is TRBV15. Looked up from germline, CDR1 is LNHNV and CDR2 is YYDKDF (reference sequence). The CDR3 length is 15 residues. CDR3 amino acids: CATSRRDLGTDTQYF.

The J gene is TRBJ2-3, the V gene TRBV5-1; as DNA is missing, the TRBD2 call by TCRdb cannot be tested. Germline values: CDR1 SGHRS, CDR2 YFSETQ. The CDR3 is made up of 14 amino acids. The CDR3 loop is CASSLRRDGDTQYF. Full variable domain (rest looked up from reference TRBV5-1 and TRBJ2-3): KAGVTQTPRYLIKTRGQQVTLSCSPISGHRSVSWYQQTPGQGLQFLFEYFSETQRNKGNFPGRFSGRQFSNSRSEMNVSTLELGDSALYLCASSLRRDGDTQYFGPGTRLTVL.

The chain uses TRBV20-1 and TRBJ2-1; TCRdb's assignment of TRBD2 cannot be checked, as there is no DNA. Germline lookup yields CDR1 DFQATT and CDR2 SNEGSKA (reference sequence). The CDR3 length is 11 residues. CDR3 residues: CSANSGREQFF.